These T cell receptor beta chains were read from a single sample in a study of OX40 agonist ivuxolimab in advanced cancers. The repertoire was sequenced with immunoSEQ multiplex PCR; TCRdb's copy has only in-frame clones and lacks some. The table has approximately 81,000 clones, more than 75% seen once. Sequenced here: CD4+ or CD8+ T cells sorted from blood, sampled in a trial of the OX40 agonist ivuxolimab. These receptors were taken from an adult with an advanced solid tumor such as melanoma, head and neck, liver or kidney cancer. CDR3s leave out the opening cysteine and the closing phenylalanine or tryptophan. Fields, in order: J gene, V gene, CDR3 protein.

TRBJ1-1,TRBV29-1,SAQATEAF
TRBJ2-7,TRBV7-2,ASSPQVGGEQY
TRBJ2-7,TRBV11-2,ASSPRAGGYEQY
TRBJ1-3,TRBV6-5,ASRKQRGGNTIY
TRBJ2-3,TRBV18,ASSPNPGGRADTQY
-,TRBV11-2,ASSLGTANTGELF
TRBJ2-1,TRBV5-4,ASSSTGPTYNNEQF
TRBJ2-2,TRBV18,ASSPLGGGELF
TRBJ2-2,TRBV19,ASEGSLNTGELF
TRBJ2-7,TRBV19,ASRTRGQGTYEQY
TRBJ2-7,TRBV5-4,ASSSAASGGYEQY
TRBJ2-5,TRBV10-3,AISESVLATGETQY
TRBJ2-1,TRBV7-2,ASSLFAAGVLNEQF
TRBJ1-5,TRBV7-9,ASSFLGGPQH
TRBJ1-4,TRBV7-9,ASSPDSLGEKLF
TRBJ2-7,TRBV6-5,ASSSSQASY
TRBJ1-2,TRBV5-1,ASSLGFGYENYGYT
TRBJ2-7,TRBV6-5,ASSYMRFHEQY
TRBJ1-2,TRBV7-2,ASSPIGFNYGYT
TRBJ1-2,TRBV11-2,ASSPTTVGGYT
TRBJ1-2,TRBV6-5,ASSHGEGYT
TRBJ2-3,TRBV12-5,ASLGLVEDTQY
TRBJ2-7,TRBV6-5,ATTPNGDYEQY
TRBJ2-5,TRBV28,ASTTQEQETQY
TRBJ1-1,TRBV18,ASSPNWGEATEAF
TRBJ1-5,TRBV19,ASTPSQNQPQH
TRBJ2-2,TRBV7-9,ASRTGVIGELF
TRBJ1-2,TRBV2,ASSVDIHGYT
TRBJ1-2,TRBV7-3,ASSQSGNYGYT
TRBJ1-1,TRBV28,ASSLWAGTEAF
TRBJ2-5,TRBV7-9,ATMGVQETQY
TRBJ1-1,TRBV4-2,ASCGTGRTEAF
TRBJ1-4,TRBV9,ASSATTGQINEKLF
TRBJ1-2,TRBV20-1,SARGQGRYT
TRBJ1-2,TRBV19,ASITGTGGGYT
TRBJ2-5,TRBV19,ASRSMFQETQY
TRBJ2-1,TRBV7-2,ASSLLGAVGEQF
TRBJ2-7,TRBV6-6,ASTNSGGLYEQY
TRBJ2-5,TRBV5-4,ASSSSATGLGGTQY